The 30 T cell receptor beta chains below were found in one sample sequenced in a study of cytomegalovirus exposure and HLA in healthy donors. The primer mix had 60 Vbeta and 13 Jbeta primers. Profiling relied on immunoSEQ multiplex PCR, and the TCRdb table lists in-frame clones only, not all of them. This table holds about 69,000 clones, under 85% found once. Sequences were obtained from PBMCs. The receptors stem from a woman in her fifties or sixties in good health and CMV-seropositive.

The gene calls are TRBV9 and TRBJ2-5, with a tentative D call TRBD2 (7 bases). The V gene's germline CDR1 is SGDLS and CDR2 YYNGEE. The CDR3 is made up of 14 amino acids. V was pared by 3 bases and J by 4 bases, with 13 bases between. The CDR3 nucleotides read TGTGCCAGCAGCGCAGGACTAGGGGGAGAGACCCAGTACTTC. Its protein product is CASSAGLGGETQYF.

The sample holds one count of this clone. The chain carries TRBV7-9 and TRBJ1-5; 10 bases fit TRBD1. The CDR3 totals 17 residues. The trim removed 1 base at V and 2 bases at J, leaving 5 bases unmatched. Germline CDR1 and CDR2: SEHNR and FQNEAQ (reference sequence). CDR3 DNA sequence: TGTGCCAGCAGCTTAGATGGGGGGACAGGGGGCAATCAGCCCCAGCATTTT. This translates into CASSLDGGTGGNQPQHF.

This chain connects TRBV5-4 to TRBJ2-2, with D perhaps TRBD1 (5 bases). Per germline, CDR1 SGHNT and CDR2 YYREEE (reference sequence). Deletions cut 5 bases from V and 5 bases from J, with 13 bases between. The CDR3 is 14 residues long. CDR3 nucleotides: TGTGCCAGCAGTGAAGACAGTAGGACCGGGGAGCTGTTTTTT. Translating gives CASSEDSRTGELFF. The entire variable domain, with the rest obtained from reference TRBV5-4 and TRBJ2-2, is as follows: ETGVTQSPTHLIKTRGQQVTLRCSSQSGHNTVSWYQQALGQGPQFIFQYYREEENGRGNFPPRFSGLQFPNYSSELNVNALELDDSALYLCASSEDSRTGELFFGEGSRLTVL.

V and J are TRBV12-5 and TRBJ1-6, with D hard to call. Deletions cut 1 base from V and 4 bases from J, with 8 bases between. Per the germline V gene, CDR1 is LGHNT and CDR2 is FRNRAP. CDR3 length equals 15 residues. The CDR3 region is CASGLAGGYNSPLHF. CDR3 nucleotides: TGTGCTAGTGGTTTGGCCGGAGGTTATAATTCACCCCTCCACTTT.

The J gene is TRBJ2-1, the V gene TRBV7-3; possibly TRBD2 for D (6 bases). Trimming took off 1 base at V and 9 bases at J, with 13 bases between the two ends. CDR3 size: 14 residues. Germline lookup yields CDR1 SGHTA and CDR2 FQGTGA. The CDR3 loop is CASSLNPGVGEQFF. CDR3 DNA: TGTGCCAGCAGCTTAAATCCGGGAGTAGGTGAGCAGTTCTTC.

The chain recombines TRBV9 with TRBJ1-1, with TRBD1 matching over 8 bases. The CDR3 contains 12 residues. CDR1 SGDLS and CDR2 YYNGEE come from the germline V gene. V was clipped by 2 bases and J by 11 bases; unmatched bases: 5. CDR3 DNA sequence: TGTGCCAGCAGCGTGGGGACAGGTGGGGCTTTCTTT. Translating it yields CASSVGTGGAFF. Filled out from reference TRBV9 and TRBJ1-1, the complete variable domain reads DSGVTQTPKHLITATGQRVTLRCSPRSGDLSVYWYQQSLDQGLQFLIQYYNGEERAKGNILERFSAQQFPDLHSELNLSSLELGDSALYFCASSVGTGGAFFGQGTRLTVV.

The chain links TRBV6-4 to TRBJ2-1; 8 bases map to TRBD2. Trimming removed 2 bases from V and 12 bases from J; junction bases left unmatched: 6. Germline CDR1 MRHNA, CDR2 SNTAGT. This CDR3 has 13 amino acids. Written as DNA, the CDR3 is TGTGCCAGCAGTGACCTCAGCGGGAGTGCGCAGTTCTTC. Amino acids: CASSDLSGSAQFF.

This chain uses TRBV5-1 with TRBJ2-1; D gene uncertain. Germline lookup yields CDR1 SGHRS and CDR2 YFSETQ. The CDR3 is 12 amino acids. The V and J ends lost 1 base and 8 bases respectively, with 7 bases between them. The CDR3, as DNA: TGCGCCAGCAGCTTGACTGAGGATGAGCAGTTCTTC. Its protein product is CASSLTEDEQFF.

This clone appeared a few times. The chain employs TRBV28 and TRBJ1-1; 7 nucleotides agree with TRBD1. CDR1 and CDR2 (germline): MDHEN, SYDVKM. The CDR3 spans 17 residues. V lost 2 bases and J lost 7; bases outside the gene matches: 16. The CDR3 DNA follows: TGTGCCAGCAGTTTAAGGGCAGGGGGAATGAGTGGTAGTGAAGCTTTCTTT. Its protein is CASSLRAGGMSGSEAFF.

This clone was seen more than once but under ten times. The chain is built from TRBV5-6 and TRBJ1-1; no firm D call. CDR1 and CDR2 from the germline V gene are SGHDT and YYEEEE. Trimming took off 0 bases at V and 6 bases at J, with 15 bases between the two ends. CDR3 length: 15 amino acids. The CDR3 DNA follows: TGTGCCAGCAGCTTGGTCGACCGGGTTTGGGCTGAAGCTTTCTTT. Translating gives CASSLVDRVWAEAFF. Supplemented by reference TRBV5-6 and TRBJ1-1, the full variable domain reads DAGVTQSPTHLIKTRGQQVTLRCSPKSGHDTVSWYQQALGQGPQFIFQYYEEEERQRGNFPDRFSGHQFPNYSSELNVNALLLGDSALYLCASSLVDRVWAEAFFGQGTRLTVV.

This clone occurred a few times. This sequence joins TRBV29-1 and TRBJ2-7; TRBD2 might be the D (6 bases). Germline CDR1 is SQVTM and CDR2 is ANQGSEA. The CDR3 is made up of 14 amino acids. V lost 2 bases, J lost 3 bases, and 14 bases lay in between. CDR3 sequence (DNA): TGCAGCGTTGAACTGTCGGGGGACTTCTACGAGCAGTACTTC. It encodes CSVELSGDFYEQYF.

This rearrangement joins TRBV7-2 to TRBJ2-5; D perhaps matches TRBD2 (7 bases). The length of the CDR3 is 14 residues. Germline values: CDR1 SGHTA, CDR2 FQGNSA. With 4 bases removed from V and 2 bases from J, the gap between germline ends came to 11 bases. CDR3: CASSSRGAQETQYF. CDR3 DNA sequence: TGTGCCAGCAGCTCCCGGGGGGCTCAAGAGACCCAGTACTTC.

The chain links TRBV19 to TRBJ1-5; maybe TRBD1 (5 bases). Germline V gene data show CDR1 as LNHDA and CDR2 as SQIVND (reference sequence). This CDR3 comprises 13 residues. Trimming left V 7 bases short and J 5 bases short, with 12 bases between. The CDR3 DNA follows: TGTGCCAGTACCGAGGGACTTTATCAGCCCCAGCATTTT. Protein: CASTEGLYQPQHF.

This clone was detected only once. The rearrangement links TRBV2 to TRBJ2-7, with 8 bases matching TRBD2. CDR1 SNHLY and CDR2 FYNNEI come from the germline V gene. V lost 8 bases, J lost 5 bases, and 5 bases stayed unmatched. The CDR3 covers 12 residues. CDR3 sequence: CASLSGRHEQYF. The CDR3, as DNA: TGTGCCAGCCTCAGCGGGAGACACGAGCAGTACTTC.

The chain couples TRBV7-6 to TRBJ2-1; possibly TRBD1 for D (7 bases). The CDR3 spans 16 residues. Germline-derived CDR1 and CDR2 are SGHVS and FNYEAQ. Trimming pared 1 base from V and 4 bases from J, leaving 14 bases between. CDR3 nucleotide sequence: TGTGCCAGCAGCTTAGGACAGGGAGGCCCTTACAATGAGCAGTTCTTC. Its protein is CASSLGQGGPYNEQFF.

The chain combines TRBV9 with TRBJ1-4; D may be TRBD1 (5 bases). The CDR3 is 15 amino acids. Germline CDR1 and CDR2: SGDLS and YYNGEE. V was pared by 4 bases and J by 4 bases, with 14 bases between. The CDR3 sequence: CASSPRLGGNEKLFF. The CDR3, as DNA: TGTGCCAGCAGCCCGCGGTTGGGGGGTAATGAAAAACTGTTTTTT.

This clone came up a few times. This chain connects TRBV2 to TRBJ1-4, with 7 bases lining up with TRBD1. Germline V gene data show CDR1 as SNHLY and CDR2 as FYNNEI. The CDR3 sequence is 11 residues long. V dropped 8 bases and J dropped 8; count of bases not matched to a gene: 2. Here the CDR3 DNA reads TGTGCCAGCCAGGGGGAAGAAAAACTGTTTTTT. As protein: CASQGEEKLFF.

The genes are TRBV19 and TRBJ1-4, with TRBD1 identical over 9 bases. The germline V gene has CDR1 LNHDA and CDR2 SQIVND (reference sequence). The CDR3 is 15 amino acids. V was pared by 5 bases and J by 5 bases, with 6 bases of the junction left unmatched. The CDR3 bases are TGTGCCAGTAGTCCTTGGACAGGGGAAAATGAAAAACTGTTTTTT. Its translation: CASSPWTGENEKLFF.

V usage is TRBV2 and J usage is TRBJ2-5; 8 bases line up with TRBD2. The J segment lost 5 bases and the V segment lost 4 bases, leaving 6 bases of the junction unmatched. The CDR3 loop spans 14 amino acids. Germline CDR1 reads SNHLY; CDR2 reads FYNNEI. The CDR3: CASSGAGVGETQYF. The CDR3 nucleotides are TGTGCCAGCAGTGGAGCGGGAGTGGGGGAGACCCAGTACTTC.

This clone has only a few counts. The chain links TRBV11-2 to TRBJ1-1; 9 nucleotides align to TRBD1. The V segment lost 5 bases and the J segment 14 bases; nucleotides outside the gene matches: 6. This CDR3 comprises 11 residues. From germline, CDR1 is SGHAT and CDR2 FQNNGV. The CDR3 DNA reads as TGTGCCAGCAGCGTGGGACAGGGCCCCTTCTTT. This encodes CASSVGQGPFF.

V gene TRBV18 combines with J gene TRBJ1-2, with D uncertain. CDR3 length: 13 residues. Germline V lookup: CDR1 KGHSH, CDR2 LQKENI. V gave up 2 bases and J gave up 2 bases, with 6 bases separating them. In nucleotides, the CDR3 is TGTGCCAGCTCACCAGAGAAGAACTATGGCTACACCTTC. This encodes CASSPEKNYGYTF.

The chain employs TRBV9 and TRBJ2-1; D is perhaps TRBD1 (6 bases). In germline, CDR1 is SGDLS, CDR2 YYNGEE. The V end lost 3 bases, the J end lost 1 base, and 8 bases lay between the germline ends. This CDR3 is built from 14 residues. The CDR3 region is CASSGTESYNEQFF. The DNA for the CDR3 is TGTGCCAGCAGCGGGACAGAGTCCTACAATGAGCAGTTCTTC.

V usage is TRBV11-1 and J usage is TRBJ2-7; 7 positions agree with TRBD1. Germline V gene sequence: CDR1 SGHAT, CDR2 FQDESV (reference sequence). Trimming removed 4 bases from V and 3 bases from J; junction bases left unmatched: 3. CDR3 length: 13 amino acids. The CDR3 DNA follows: TGTGCCAGCAGCTGGGGACAGCGCTACGAGCAGTACTTC. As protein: CASSWGQRYEQYF. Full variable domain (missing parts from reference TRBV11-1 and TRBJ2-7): EAEVAQSPRYKITEKSQAVAFWCDPISGHATLYWYRQILGQGPELLVQFQDESVVDDSQLPKDRFSAERLKGVDSTLKIQPAELGDSAMYLCASSWGQRYEQYFGPGTRLTVT.

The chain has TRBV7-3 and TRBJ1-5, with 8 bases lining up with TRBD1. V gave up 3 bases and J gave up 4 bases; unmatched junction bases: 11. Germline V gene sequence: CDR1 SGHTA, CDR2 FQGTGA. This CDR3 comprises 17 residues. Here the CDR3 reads CASSFRTGTPFNQPQHF. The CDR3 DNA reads TGTGCCAGCAGCTTCCGGACAGGGACCCCCTTTAATCAGCCCCAGCATTTT. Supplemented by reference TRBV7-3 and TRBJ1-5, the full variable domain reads GAGVSQTPSNKVTEKGKYVELRCDPISGHTALYWYRQSLGQGPEFLIYFQGTGAADDSGLPNDRFFAVRPEGSVSTLKIQRTERGDSAVYLCASSFRTGTPFNQPQHFGDGTRLSIL.

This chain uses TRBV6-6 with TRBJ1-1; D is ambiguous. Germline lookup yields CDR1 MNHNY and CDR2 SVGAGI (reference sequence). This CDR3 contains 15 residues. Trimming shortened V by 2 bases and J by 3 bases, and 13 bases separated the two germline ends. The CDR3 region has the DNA TGTGCCAGCAGTTACCCGGGATTGAGGGACACTGAAGCTTTCTTT. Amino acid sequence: CASSYPGLRDTEAFF.

The CDR3 nucleotides read TGTGCCAGCAGACAGGGGGCTGGAAACACCATATATTTT. It is translated as CASRQGAGNTIYF. This chain joins TRBV2 and TRBJ1-3, with TRBD1 matching 8 bases. CDR1 is SNHLY, CDR2 FYNNEI, per germline. The CDR3 sequence is 13 residues long. Unmatched junction bases numbered 0, after V lost 6 bases and J lost 2 bases.

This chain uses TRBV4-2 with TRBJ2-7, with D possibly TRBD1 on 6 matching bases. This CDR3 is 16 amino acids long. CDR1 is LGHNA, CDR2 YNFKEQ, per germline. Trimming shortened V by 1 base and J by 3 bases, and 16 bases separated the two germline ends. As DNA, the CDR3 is TGTGCCAGCAGCCAAGGACCGAGACAGGCCCTCTACGAGCAGTACTTC. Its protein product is CASSQGPRQALYEQYF.

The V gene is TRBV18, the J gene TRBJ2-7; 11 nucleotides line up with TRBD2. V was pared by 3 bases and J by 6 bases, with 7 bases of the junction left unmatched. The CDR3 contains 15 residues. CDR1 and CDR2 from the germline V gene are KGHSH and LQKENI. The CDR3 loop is CASSPSLAGEGEQYF. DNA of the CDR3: TGTGCCAGCTCACCTTCACTAGCGGGAGAAGGCGAGCAGTACTTC. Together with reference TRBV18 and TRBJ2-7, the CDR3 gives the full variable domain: NAGVMQNPRHLVRRRGQEARLRCSPMKGHSHVYWYRQLPEEGLKFMVYLQKENIIDESGMPKERFSAEFPKEGPSILRIQQVVRGDSAAYFCASSPSLAGEGEQYFGPGTRLTVT.

CDR3 in amino acids: CASSPYRATFQQYF. In nucleotides, the CDR3 is TGTGCCAGCAGCCCTTACAGGGCGACATTTCAGCAGTACTTC. The genes are TRBV28 and TRBJ2-7; possibly TRBD1 for D (6 bases). Germline V gives CDR1 MDHEN, CDR2 SYDVKM. The CDR3 loop spans 14 amino acids. Between the trimmed V and J ends, which lost 6 bases and 8 bases, there was a span of 20 bases.

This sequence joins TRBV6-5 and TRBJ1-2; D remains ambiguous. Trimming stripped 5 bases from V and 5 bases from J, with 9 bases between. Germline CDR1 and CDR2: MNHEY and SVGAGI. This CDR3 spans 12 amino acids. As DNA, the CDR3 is TGTGCCAGCAGTCCAGGCCCATATGGCTACACCTTC. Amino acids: CASSPGPYGYTF.